The sample holds a few counts of the clone carrying this T cell receptor (beta chain). Profiling relied on immunoSEQ multiplex PCR, and the TCRdb table lists in-frame clones only, not all of them. The profile shows thousands of clones, around 69% of them singletons. Time point described: after neoadjuvant nivolumab, at surgical resection. Patients had newly diagnosed, untreated stage II-IVA oral cavity squamous cell carcinoma. This entry belongs to a study of neoadjuvant anti-PD-1 for oral cavity cancer. The sequences come from PBMCs, collected after nivolumab (anti-PD-1) treatment. This sequence originates from a person between 40 and 85 years old with oral cavity squamous cell carcinoma.

DNA of the CDR3: TGCGCCAGCAGCGTCGGGACAGCGCCTGGAAACACCATATATTTT. This encodes CASSVGTAPGNTIYF. This chain connects TRBV5-1 to TRBJ1-3; 7 nucleotides match TRBD1. Looked up from germline, CDR1 is SGHRS and CDR2 is YFSETQ. V dropped 4 bases and J dropped 2; count of bases not matched to a gene: 6. This CDR3 region has 15 residues.